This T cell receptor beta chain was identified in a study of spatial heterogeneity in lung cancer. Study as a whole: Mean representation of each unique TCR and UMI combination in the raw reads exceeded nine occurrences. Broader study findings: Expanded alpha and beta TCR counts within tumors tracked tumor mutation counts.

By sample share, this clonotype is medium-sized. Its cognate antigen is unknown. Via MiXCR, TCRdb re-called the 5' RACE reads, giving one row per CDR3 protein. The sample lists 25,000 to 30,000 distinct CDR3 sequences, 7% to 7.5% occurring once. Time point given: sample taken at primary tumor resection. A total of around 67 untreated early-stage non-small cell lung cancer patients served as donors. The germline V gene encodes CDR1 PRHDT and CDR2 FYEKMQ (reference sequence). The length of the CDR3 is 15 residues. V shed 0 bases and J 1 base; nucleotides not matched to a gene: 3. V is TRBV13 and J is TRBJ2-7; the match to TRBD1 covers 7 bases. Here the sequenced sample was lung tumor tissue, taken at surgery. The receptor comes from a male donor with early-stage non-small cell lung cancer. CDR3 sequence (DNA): TGTGCCAGCAGCTTAGGCGGGACAGCATCCTACGAGCAGTACTTC. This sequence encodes CASSLGGTASYEQYF.